One TCR beta chain is described in this entry. Its target is unknown. The data are from a study of T cells in Graves' hyperthyroidism and ophthalmopathy. General study points: In blood, most of the thyroid clonotypes expanded above 0.001 were also present.

Absent ophthalmopathy progression within 18 months defined stable Graves' hyperthyroidism. Hyperthyroidism had been newly diagnosed in patients aged 18 to 65, and its duration was under 2 months. Uncontrolled infection, other autoimmune disease, pregnancy or lactation excluded patients. There were TCR beta CDR3 regions amplified from RNA transcripts. The study used the HTBI primer set for a first-round RT-PCR of the TCR CDR3. MiXCR, run by TCRdb on the multiplex PCR reads, gives a single entry per CDR3 protein. The table records some 600,000 distinct CDR3 sequences, approximately 44% of them present only once. This CDR3 is built from 16 residues. V lost 7 bases and J lost 0; bases outside the gene matches: 15. The germline gives CDR1 SQVTM, CDR2 ANQGSEA.

V is TRBV29-1 and J is TRBJ2-7; TRBD2 matches 7 bases. This clonotype originated in a woman between 18 and 29 years old with Graves' hyperthyroidism. What was sequenced was peripheral blood or thyroid tissue (not recorded which). The CDR3, as DNA: TGCAGCGCCCGAATCGGGACGGGACTAAGCTCCTACGAGCAGTACTTC. This translates into CSARIGTGLSSYEQYF.